This T cell receptor (beta chain) was recovered during a study of T cell clusters in autoimmune cytopenias. The CDR3 is 14 residues long. CDR1 is SEHNR and CDR2 is FQNEAQ in the germline V gene (reference sequence). TRB was amplified by touch-down multiplex PCR, primer pools A and B combined. TCRdb reprocessed the multiplex PCR reads and keeps a single row for each CDR3 protein, giving no DNA. Its table lists fewer than 6,000 distinct CDR3 sequences. Study-wide results and caveats: No cluster-lack signature appeared between secondary cytopenia and chronic lymphocytic leukemia patients, apparently due to lymphoma masking.

Points on this clonotype: Its antigen remains unknown.

TRB amplification used approximately 250 ng of peripheral blood genomic DNA. The same data also contributed to another study, on T cell repertoires in aging, cancer and after chemotherapy. That source adds: In each cancer cohort, median generation probability increased across chemotherapy, suggesting thymic output rebounded.

This sequence joins TRBV7-9 and TRBJ2-5; the D call of TRBD1 rests on TCRdb alone, since no DNA is present to check it. The sequence was obtained from a human donor in good health. The specimen sequenced was peripheral blood. CDR3: CASSSTGTGETQYF.